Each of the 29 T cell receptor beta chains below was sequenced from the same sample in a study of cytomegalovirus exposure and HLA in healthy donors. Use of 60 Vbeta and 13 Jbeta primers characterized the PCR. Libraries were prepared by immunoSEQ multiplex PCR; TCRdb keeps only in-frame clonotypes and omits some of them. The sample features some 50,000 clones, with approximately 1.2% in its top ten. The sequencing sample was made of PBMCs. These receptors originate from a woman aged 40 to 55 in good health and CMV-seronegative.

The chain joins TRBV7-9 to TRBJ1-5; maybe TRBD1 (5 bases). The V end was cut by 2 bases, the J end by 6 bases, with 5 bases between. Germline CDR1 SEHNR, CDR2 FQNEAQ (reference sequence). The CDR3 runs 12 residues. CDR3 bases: TGTGCCAGCAGCTTAAGGGGTCAGCCCCAGCATTTT. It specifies CASSLRGQPQHF.

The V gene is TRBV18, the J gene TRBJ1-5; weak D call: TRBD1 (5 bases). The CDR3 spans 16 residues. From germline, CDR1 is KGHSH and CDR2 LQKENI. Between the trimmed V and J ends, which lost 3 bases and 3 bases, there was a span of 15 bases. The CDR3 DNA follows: TGTGCCAGCTCACCGCAGGGTCCCACGATCAATCAGCCCCAGCATTTT. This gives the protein CASSPQGPTINQPQHF. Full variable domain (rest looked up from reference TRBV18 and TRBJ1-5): NAGVMQNPRHLVRRRGQEARLRCSPMKGHSHVYWYRQLPEEGLKFMVYLQKENIIDESGMPKERFSAEFPKEGPSILRIQQVVRGDSAAYFCASSPQGPTINQPQHFGDGTRLSIL.

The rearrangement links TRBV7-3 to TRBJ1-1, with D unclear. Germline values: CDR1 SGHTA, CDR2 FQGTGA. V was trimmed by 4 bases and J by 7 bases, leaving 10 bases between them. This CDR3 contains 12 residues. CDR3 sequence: CASSSFQFEAFF. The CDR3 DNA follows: TGTGCCAGCAGCTCCTTTCAGTTTGAAGCTTTCTTT.

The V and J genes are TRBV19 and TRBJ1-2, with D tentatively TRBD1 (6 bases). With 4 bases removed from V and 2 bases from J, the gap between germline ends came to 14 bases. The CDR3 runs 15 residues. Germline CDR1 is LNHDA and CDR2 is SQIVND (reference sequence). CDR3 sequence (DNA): TGTGCCAGTAGTACTCCCCTCAGGGGAAACTATGGCTACACCTTC. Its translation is CASSTPLRGNYGYTF.

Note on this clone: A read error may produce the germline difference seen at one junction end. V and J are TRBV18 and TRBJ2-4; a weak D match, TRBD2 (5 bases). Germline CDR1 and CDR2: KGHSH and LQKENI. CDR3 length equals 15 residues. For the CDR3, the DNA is TGTGCCAGCTCCCCACCAATCAGCGGCCAAAACATTCAGTACTTC. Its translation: CASSPPISGQNIQYF. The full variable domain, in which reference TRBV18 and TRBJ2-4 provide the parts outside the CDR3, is NAGVMQNPRHLVRRRGQEARLRCSPMKGHSHVYWYRQLPEEGLKFMVYLQKENIIDESGMPKERFSAEFPKEGPSILRIQQVVRGDSAAYFCASSPPISGQNIQYFGAGTRLSVL.

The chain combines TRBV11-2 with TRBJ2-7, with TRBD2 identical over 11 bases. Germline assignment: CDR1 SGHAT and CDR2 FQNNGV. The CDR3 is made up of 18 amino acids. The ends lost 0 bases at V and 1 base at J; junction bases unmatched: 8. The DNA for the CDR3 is TGTGCCAGCAGCTTAGAACTAGCGGGAGCTATCGCGTCCTACGAGCAGTACTTC. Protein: CASSLELAGAIASYEQYF.

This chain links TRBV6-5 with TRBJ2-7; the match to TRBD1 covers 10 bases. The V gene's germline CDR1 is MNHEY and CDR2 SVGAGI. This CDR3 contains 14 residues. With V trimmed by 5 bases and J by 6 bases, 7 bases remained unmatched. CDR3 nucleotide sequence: TGTGCCAGCAGTACACCGGGACAGGGGACCGAGCAGTACTTC. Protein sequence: CASSTPGQGTEQYF.

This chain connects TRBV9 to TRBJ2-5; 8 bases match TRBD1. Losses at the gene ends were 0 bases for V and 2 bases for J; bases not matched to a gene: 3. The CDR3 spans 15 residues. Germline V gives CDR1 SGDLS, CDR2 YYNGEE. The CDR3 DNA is TGTGCCAGCAGCGTAGGGGACAGGAGGCAAGAGACCCAGTACTTC. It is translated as CASSVGDRRQETQYF.

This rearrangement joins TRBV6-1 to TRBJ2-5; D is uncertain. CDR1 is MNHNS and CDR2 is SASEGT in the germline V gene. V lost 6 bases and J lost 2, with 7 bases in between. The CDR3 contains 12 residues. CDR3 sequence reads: CASRLLQETQYF. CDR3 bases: TGTGCCAGCAGGTTACTTCAAGAGACCCAGTACTTC.

CDR3 nucleotides: TGTGCCAGCAGCCTCACCCGGGACACTGAAGCTTTCTTT. Its protein product is CASSLTRDTEAFF. The rearrangement uses TRBV7-2 and TRBJ1-1; D is unclear. Per germline, CDR1 SGHTA and CDR2 FQGNSA. V was trimmed by 5 bases and J by 3 bases, leaving 10 bases between them. This CDR3 comprises 13 residues.

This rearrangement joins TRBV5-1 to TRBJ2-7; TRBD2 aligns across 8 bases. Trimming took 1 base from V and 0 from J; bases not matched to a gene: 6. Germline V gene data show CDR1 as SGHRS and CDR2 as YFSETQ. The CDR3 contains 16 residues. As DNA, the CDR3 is TGCGCCAGCAGCTTGAGGGGGGGGACTAGCTCCTACGAGCAGTACTTC. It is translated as CASSLRGGTSSYEQYF.

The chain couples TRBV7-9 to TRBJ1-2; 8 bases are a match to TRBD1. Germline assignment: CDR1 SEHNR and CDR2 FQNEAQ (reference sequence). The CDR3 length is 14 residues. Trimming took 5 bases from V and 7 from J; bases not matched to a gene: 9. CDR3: CASSKGQEGSGYTF. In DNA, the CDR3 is TGTGCCAGCAGCAAGGGACAGGAAGGGTCTGGCTACACCTTC.

The CDR3 is CASSLLGLAGGQETQYF. The CDR3 nucleotides are TGTGCCAGCAGCTTATTGGGACTAGCGGGAGGGCAAGAGACCCAGTACTTC. The rearrangement links TRBV5-4 to TRBJ2-5, with TRBD2 matching over 16 bases. From germline, CDR1 is SGHNT and CDR2 YYREEE (reference sequence). V shed 2 bases and J 2 bases; nucleotides not matched to a gene: 3. This CDR3 spans 17 amino acids. Full variable domain (outside the CDR3, taken from reference TRBV5-4 and TRBJ2-5): ETGVTQSPTHLIKTRGQQVTLRCSSQSGHNTVSWYQQALGQGPQFIFQYYREEENGRGNFPPRFSGLQFPNYSSELNVNALELDDSALYLCASSLLGLAGGQETQYFGPGTRLLVL.

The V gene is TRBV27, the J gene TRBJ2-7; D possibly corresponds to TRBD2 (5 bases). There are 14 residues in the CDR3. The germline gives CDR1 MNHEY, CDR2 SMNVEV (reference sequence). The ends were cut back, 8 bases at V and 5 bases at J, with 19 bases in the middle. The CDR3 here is CASHSRRFYHEQYF. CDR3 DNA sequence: TGTGCCAGCCACAGTCGGAGGTTCTACCACGAGCAGTACTTC.

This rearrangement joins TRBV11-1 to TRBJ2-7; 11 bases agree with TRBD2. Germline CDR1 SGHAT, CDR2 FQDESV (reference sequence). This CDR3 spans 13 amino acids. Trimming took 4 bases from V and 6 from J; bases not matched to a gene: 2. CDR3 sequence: CASSSGLAVEQYF. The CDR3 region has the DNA TGTGCCAGCAGCTCGGGACTAGCGGTCGAGCAGTACTTC.

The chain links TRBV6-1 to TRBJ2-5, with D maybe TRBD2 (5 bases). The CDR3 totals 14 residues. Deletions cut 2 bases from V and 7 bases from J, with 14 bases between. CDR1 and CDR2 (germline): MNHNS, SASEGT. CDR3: CASSEMVGSGTQYF. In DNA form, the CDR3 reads TGTGCCAGCAGTGAAATGGTGGGGAGTGGGACCCAGTACTTC.

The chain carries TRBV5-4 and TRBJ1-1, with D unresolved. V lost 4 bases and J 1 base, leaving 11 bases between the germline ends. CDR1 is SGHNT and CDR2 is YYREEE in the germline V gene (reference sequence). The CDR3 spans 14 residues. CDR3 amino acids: CASSPRNQNTEAFF. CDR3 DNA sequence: TGTGCCAGCAGCCCGCGCAATCAGAACACTGAAGCTTTCTTT.

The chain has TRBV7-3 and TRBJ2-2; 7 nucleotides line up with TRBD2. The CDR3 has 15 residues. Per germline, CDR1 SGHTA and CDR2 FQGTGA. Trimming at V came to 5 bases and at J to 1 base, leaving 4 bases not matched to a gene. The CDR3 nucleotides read TGTGCCAGCAGCCCCCCGGGAGGGAACACCGGGGAGCTGTTTTTT. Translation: CASSPPGGNTGELFF.

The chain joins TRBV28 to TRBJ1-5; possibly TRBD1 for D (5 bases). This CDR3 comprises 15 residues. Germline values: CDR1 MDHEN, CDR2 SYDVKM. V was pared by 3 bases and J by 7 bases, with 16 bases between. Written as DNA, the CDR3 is TGTGCCAGCAGTTTGGCGACGCGGGGGGACCAGCCCCAGCATTTT. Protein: CASSLATRGDQPQHF.

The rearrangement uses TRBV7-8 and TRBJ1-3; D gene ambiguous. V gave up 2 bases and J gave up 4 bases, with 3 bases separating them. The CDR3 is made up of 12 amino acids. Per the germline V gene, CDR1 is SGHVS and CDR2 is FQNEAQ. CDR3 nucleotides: TGTGCCAGCAGCTTATCAGGAAACACCATATATTTT. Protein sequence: CASSLSGNTIYF.

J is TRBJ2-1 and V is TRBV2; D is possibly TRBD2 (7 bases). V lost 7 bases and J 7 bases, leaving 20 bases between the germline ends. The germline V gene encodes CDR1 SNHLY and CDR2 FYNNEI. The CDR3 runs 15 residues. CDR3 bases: TGTGCCAGCACCAATTTGGGGGGGAGGGGGAATGAGCAGTTCTTC. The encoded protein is CASTNLGGRGNEQFF.

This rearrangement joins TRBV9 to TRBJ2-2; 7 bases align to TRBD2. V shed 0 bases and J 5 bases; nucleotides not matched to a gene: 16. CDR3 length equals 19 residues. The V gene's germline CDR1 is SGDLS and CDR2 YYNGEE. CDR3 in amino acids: CASSVEWRSGYPGTGELFF. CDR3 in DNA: TGTGCCAGCAGCGTAGAGTGGCGTAGCGGGTACCCGGGGACCGGGGAGCTGTTTTTT.

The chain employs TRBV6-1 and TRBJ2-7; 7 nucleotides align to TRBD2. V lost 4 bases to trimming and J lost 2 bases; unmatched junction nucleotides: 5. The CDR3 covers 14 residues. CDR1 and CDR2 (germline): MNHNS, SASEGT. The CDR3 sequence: CASSVGRGTYEQYF. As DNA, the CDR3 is TGTGCCAGCAGTGTGGGGAGGGGAACCTACGAGCAGTACTTC.

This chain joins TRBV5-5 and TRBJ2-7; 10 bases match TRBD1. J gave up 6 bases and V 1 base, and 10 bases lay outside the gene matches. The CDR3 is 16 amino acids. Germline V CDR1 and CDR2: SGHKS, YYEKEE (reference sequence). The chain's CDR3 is CASSLRAGTGVGEQYF. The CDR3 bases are TGTGCCAGCAGCTTGAGGGCCGGGACAGGGGTGGGCGAGCAGTACTTC.

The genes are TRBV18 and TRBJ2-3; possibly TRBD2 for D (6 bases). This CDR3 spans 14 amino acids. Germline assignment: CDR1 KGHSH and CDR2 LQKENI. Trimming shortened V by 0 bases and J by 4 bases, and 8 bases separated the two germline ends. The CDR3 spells CASSPPGEADTQYF. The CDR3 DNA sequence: TGTGCCAGCTCACCACCGGGGGAGGCAGATACGCAGTATTTT.

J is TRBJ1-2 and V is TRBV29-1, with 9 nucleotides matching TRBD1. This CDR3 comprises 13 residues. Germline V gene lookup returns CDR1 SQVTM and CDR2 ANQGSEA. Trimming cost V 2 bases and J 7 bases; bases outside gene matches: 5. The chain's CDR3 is CSVERTGAIGYTF. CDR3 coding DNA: TGCAGCGTTGAACGGACAGGGGCGATTGGCTACACCTTC.

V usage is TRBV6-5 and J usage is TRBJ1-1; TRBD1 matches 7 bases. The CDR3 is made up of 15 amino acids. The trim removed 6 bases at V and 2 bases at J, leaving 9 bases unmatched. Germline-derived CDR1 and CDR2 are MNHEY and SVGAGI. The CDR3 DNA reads TGTGCCAGCAGGGAACAGGGGATTGCCAACACTGAAGCTTTCTTT. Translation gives CASREQGIANTEAFF.

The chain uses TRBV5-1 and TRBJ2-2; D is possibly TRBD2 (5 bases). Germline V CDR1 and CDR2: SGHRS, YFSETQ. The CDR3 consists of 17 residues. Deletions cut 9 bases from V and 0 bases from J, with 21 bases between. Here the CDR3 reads CATSLVRGFANTGELFF. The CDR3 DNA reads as TGCGCCACCTCCCTAGTAAGAGGGTTCGCGAACACCGGGGAGCTGTTTTTT. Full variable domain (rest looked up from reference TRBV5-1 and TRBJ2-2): KAGVTQTPRYLIKTRGQQVTLSCSPISGHRSVSWYQQTPGQGLQFLFEYFSETQRNKGNFPGRFSGRQFSNSRSEMNVSTLELGDSALYLCATSLVRGFANTGELFFGEGSRLTVL.

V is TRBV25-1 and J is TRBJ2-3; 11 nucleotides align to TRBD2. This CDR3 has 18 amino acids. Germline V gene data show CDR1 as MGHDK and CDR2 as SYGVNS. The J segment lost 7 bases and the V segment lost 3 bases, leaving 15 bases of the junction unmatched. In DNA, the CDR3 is TGTGCCAGCAGTGATTGGCTAGCGGGAGGTGAGGGAACTTATACGCAGTATTTT. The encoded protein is CASSDWLAGGEGTYTQYF.